A single sample gave rise to the 29 T cell receptor beta chains below, sequenced in a study of T cells in localized non-small cell lung cancer. Produced via immunoSEQ multiplex PCR; TCRdb's table is partial and in-frame only. The sample lists under 100,000 clones; 88% were seen once. The sequencing used peripheral blood, collected before any cancer treatment. Receptors were obtained from a woman between 35 and 75 years old with stage I squamous cell lung carcinoma.

The chain recombines TRBV30 with TRBJ1-5, with D possibly TRBD1 on 5 matching bases. The CDR3 extends over 16 amino acids. Looked up from germline, CDR1 is GTSNPN and CDR2 is SVGIG (reference sequence). V dropped 3 bases and J dropped 6 bases, with 21 bases sitting between them. CDR3 sequence: CAWSDPGAPGGQPQHF. CDR3 DNA: TGTGCCTGGAGCGATCCCGGGGCCCCAGGAGGTCAGCCCCAGCATTTT.

The J gene is TRBJ2-5, the V gene TRBV5-1, with 11 bases lining up with TRBD2. Trimming removed 0 bases from V and 0 bases from J; junction bases left unmatched: 7. Germline values: CDR1 SGHRS, CDR2 YFSETQ. This CDR3 region has 18 residues. The CDR3 DNA reads as TGCGCCAGCAGCTTGGCTCTAGCGGGGGGATTGTACCAAGAGACCCAGTACTTC. Residues: CASSLALAGGLYQETQYF.

The chain uses TRBV5-4 and TRBJ2-1; 13 bases align to TRBD2. The CDR3 sequence is 17 residues long. The junction had 7 bases not matched to a gene; V was cut back by 5 bases and J by 2 bases. CDR1 is SGHNT, CDR2 YYREEE, per germline (reference sequence). The CDR3 nucleotides read TGTGCCAGCAGTTCGACTAGCGGGGGGTCTACCTACAATGAGCAGTTCTTC. It translates to CASSSTSGGSTYNEQFF. Full variable domain (missing parts from reference TRBV5-4 and TRBJ2-1): ETGVTQSPTHLIKTRGQQVTLRCSSQSGHNTVSWYQQALGQGPQFIFQYYREEENGRGNFPPRFSGLQFPNYSSELNVNALELDDSALYLCASSSTSGGSTYNEQFFGPGTRLTVL.

This clone was seen just once. The chain has TRBV21-1 and TRBJ1-6. TRBV21-1 is recorded as a pseudogene. This CDR3 is 17 amino acids long. Here the CDR3 reads CASSKLDASSYNSPLHF. The CDR3, as DNA: TGTGCCAGCAGCAAATTGGATGCCAGCTCCTATAATTCACCCCTCCACTTT.

The V and J genes are TRBV15 and TRBJ2-7; 7 bases are a match to TRBD1. The germline V gene encodes CDR1 LNHNV and CDR2 YYDKDF (reference sequence). CDR3 length: 13 amino acids. With V trimmed by 5 bases and J by 6 bases, 7 bases remained unmatched. CDR3 region: CATSPGQAFEQYF. CDR3 DNA: TGTGCCACCAGCCCCGGACAGGCGTTCGAGCAGTACTTC.

The chain links TRBV6-5 to TRBJ2-5, with TRBD2 identical over 12 bases. Germline loops: CDR1 MNHEY, CDR2 SVGAGI. V lost 6 bases, J lost 2 bases, and 4 bases stayed unmatched. This CDR3 spans 15 amino acids. CDR3 sequence reads: CASRPLAGGQETQYF. Written as DNA, the CDR3 is TGTGCCAGCAGACCACTAGCGGGGGGTCAAGAGACCCAGTACTTC.

This chain's CDR3 is CASSTSQAGGPYTQYF. The CDR3, as DNA: TGTGCCAGTAGCACCTCACAAGCGGGAGGGCCGTATACGCAGTATTTT. The chain is built from TRBV19 and TRBJ2-3; 10 nucleotides agree with TRBD2. Germline CDR1 and CDR2: LNHDA and SQIVND (reference sequence). The CDR3 runs 16 residues. J lost 7 bases, V lost 6 bases, and 13 bases had no gene match. The whole variable domain, filled in from reference TRBV19 and TRBJ2-3, reads DGGITQSPKYLFRKEGQNVTLSCEQNLNHDAMYWYRQDPGQGLRLIYYSQIVNDFQKGDIAEGYSVSREKKESFPLTVTSAQKNPTAFYLCASSTSQAGGPYTQYFGPGTRLTVL.

Note on this clone: One end of the junction varies from germline; a read error may be responsible. Different DNA sequences within this sample yield the same CDR3. V gene TRBV28 combines with J gene TRBJ2-1; TRBD1 or TRBD2 may be the D gene (7 bases each). CDR1 is MDHEN and CDR2 is SYDVKM in the germline V gene. CDR3 size: 16 residues. CDR3 nucleotide sequence: TGTGCCAGCAGCGGCGAGGGGGCGGGGGAGTACAATGAGCAATTCTTC. Encoded protein: CASSGEGAGEYNEQFF.

This chain uses TRBV5-1 with TRBJ2-7; D unresolved. The CDR3 spans 15 residues. V was pared by 4 bases and J by 1 base, with 15 bases between. From germline, CDR1 is SGHRS and CDR2 YFSETQ. Written as DNA, the CDR3 is TGCGCCAGCAGCCCCCTTGGATCCAATTCCTACGAGCAGTACTTC. Residues: CASSPLGSNSYEQYF.

The chain has TRBV6-1 and TRBJ1-2; D remains unclear. Deletions cut 2 bases from V and 6 bases from J, with 10 bases between. CDR1 and CDR2 from the germline V gene are MNHNS and SASEGT. CDR3 length equals 13 residues. CDR3 residues: CASSENYGDGYTF. The CDR3 DNA is TGTGCCAGCAGTGAAAACTATGGAGATGGCTACACCTTC.

This chain links TRBV7-8 with TRBJ1-2; 7 nucleotides align to TRBD1. The trim removed 5 bases at V and 2 bases at J, leaving 5 bases unmatched. Per the germline V gene, CDR1 is SGHVS and CDR2 is FQNEAQ. This CDR3 has 14 amino acids. Here the CDR3 reads CASSGETGNYGYTF. CDR3 nucleotide sequence: TGTGCCAGCAGCGGGGAGACAGGGAACTATGGCTACACCTTC.

The chain joins TRBV4-1 to TRBJ1-2, with D perhaps TRBD1 (6 bases). Germline V gene lookup returns CDR1 MGHRA and CDR2 YSYEKL. CDR3 length equals 14 residues. Deletions cut 1 base from V and 2 bases from J, with 8 bases between. The CDR3 loop is CASSQAQGNYGYTF. The CDR3 DNA is TGCGCCAGCAGCCAAGCACAGGGCAACTATGGCTACACCTTC.

V usage is TRBV11-1 and J usage is TRBJ1-1, with TRBD1 matching 7 bases. The CDR3 runs 15 residues. CDR1 SGHAT and CDR2 FQDESV come from the germline V gene (reference sequence). The V gene end was trimmed by 5 bases and the J gene end by 4 bases; junction bases not matched to a gene: 10. The CDR3 bases are TGTGCCAGCAGCCCTATGACAGGGCATATCACTGAAGCTTTCTTT. It encodes CASSPMTGHITEAFF.

The chain combines TRBV19 with TRBJ2-2; possibly TRBD1 for D (6 bases). The V end was cut by 9 bases, the J end by 2 bases, with 16 bases between. The CDR3 has 15 amino acids. Germline values: CDR1 LNHDA, CDR2 SQIVND (reference sequence). CDR3 DNA: TGTGCCAGCCGAGGGCTGGACAGAAACACCGGGGAGCTGTTTTTT. Its protein product is CASRGLDRNTGELFF.

J is TRBJ1-3 and V is TRBV28, with 9 positions matching TRBD1. CDR3 length equals 17 residues. The germline gives CDR1 MDHEN, CDR2 SYDVKM. After removal of 8 bases from V and 0 bases from J, the junction contained 11 bases not matched to a gene. The CDR3 nucleotides are TGTGCCAGCTCAGACCGGGACAGGGTGAGCTCTGGAAACACCATATATTTT. Its translation is CASSDRDRVSSGNTIYF.

The chain carries TRBV5-1 and TRBJ1-2; 7 bases agree with TRBD1. The CDR3 is 13 residues long. V gave up 4 bases and J gave up 6 bases; unmatched junction bases: 6. Germline CDR1 is SGHRS and CDR2 is YFSETQ. The CDR3, as DNA: TGCGCCAGCAGCCCAGGGGGGTTCGATGGCTACACCTTC. Its translation: CASSPGGFDGYTF.

The CDR3 region has the DNA TGTGCCAGCAGTGTCAGCCTGAGCTCTGGAAACACCATATATTTT. The encoded protein is CASSVSLSSGNTIYF. This sequence joins TRBV2 and TRBJ1-3; D gene uncertain. This CDR3 has 15 residues. CDR1 SNHLY and CDR2 FYNNEI come from the germline V gene. Trimming took 4 bases from V and 0 from J, leaving 10 bases between them.

The CDR3 loop reads CAIARGTEYEQYF. As DNA, the CDR3 is TGTGCCATCGCGAGGGGGACGGAATACGAGCAGTACTTC. The chain recombines TRBV10-3 with TRBJ2-7; the D gene is possibly TRBD1 (6 bases). The CDR3 extends over 13 amino acids. Germline CDR1 ENHRY, CDR2 SYGVKD. V was clipped by 8 bases and J by 4 bases, with 15 bases between them.

The chain uses TRBV9 and TRBJ1-6, with D maybe TRBD1 (5 bases). Germline values: CDR1 SGDLS, CDR2 YYNGEE. This CDR3 comprises 15 residues. V shed 0 bases and J shed 6 bases, with 10 bases lying between them. This chain's CDR3 is CASSVAPGRNSPLHF. In DNA, the CDR3 is TGTGCCAGCAGCGTAGCTCCGGGACGTAATTCACCCCTCCACTTT.

This chain links TRBV6-5 with TRBJ2-7, with a weak D call TRBD2 (6 bases). CDR1 and CDR2 (germline): MNHEY, SVGAGI. V was cut by 2 bases and J by 1 base, with 15 bases left in between. The CDR3 is 16 amino acids. This CDR3 is CASSYHGVGGSYEQYF. The CDR3, as DNA: TGTGCCAGCAGTTACCATGGAGTCGGGGGATCCTACGAGCAGTACTTC.

The chain carries TRBV27 and TRBJ1-1; weak D call: TRBD1 (5 bases). This CDR3 region has 13 residues. Per the germline V gene, CDR1 is MNHEY and CDR2 is SMNVEV (reference sequence). The V gene lost 5 bases and the J gene lost 4 bases, with 11 bases spanning the gap. Here the CDR3 DNA reads TGTGCCAGCAGTGTCTCCAGGGTCACTGAAGCTTTCTTT. Protein: CASSVSRVTEAFF.

The chain is built from TRBV4-2 and TRBJ2-1; D is unclear. The V end was cut by 0 bases, the J end by 0 bases, with 9 bases between. This CDR3 comprises 16 residues. CDR1 and CDR2 from the germline V gene are LGHNA and YNFKEQ. The CDR3 DNA sequence: TGTGCCAGCAGCCAAGAACCGGTTAGCTCCTACAATGAGCAGTTCTTC. It is translated as CASSQEPVSSYNEQFF.

The V and J genes are TRBV9 and TRBJ2-1; D remains unclear. Germline-derived CDR1 and CDR2 are SGDLS and YYNGEE. V was shortened by 2 bases and J by 4 bases, with 13 bases between the two germline ends. The CDR3 extends over 15 amino acids. CDR3 residues: CASSVDPLQYNEQFF. CDR3 nucleotides: TGTGCCAGCAGCGTCGACCCTCTACAGTACAATGAGCAGTTCTTC.

The chain links TRBV9 to TRBJ1-2; perhaps TRBD1 as D (5 bases). This CDR3 is 14 amino acids long. Trimming stripped 4 bases from V and 8 bases from J, with 18 bases between. Looked up from germline, CDR1 is SGDLS and CDR2 is YYNGEE. CDR3 sequence (DNA): TGTGCCAGCAGCCCGACCGCCGGGGCGGCGGGCTACACCTTC. Protein: CASSPTAGAAGYTF.

This clone is a singleton in its sample. The chain combines TRBV2 with TRBJ1-1; D unclear. The CDR3 contains 13 residues. The germline V gene has CDR1 SNHLY and CDR2 FYNNEI. Trimming cost V 7 bases and J 5 bases, with 14 bases left between them. CDR3 sequence reads: CASTGPKGTEAFF. DNA of the CDR3: TGTGCCAGCACGGGTCCCAAAGGGACTGAAGCTTTCTTT.

The count of this clone is one. V is TRBV4-1 and J is TRBJ1-3, with D hard to call. This CDR3 is 16 amino acids long. The V end lost 0 bases, the J end lost 2 bases, and 11 bases lay between the germline ends. Germline-derived CDR1 and CDR2 are MGHRA and YSYEKL. The CDR3 here is CASSQEGPYTGNTIYF. Written as DNA, the CDR3 is TGCGCCAGCAGCCAAGAGGGCCCTTACACTGGAAACACCATATATTTT.

The chain couples TRBV2 to TRBJ1-1; no clear D gene. Germline CDR1 and CDR2: SNHLY and FYNNEI. Trimming removed 2 bases from V and 11 bases from J, with 15 bases in between. The CDR3 length is 13 residues. The CDR3 DNA reads as TGTGCCAGCAGTGAAAGGCAGTACTTAGCGGCTTTCTTT. Its translation: CASSERQYLAAFF. The full variable domain, rest sourced from reference TRBV2 and TRBJ1-1, is EPEVTQTPSHQVTQMGQEVILRCVPISNHLYFYWYRQILGQKVEFLVSFYNNEISEKSEIFDDQFSVERPDGSNFTLKIRSTKLEDSAMYFCASSERQYLAAFFGQGTRLTVV.

This clone has only a few counts. The chain joins TRBV7-9 to TRBJ1-2, with D perhaps matching TRBD1 (6 bases). Trimming pared 5 bases from V and 7 bases from J, leaving 20 bases between. The CDR3 consists of 15 residues. Germline CDR1 SEHNR, CDR2 FQNEAQ (reference sequence). The CDR3 DNA follows: TGTGCCAGCAGCATCGACCAGGGGACGACAGGTGGCTACACCTTC. Translating gives CASSIDQGTTGGYTF.

The V gene is TRBV6-1, the J gene TRBJ2-7; 8 positions agree with TRBD1. The germline gives CDR1 MNHNS, CDR2 SASEGT. The CDR3 runs 16 residues. Losses at the gene ends were 2 bases for V and 0 bases for J; bases not matched to a gene: 6. The CDR3 region is CASSEQDRGFSYEQYF. CDR3 coding DNA: TGTGCCAGCAGTGAACAAGACAGGGGTTTCTCCTACGAGCAGTACTTC.